The clone carrying this T cell receptor beta chain came up a few times. The antigen remains unidentified. Duration under 3 months, a NOSPECS grade of at least 4, and a Clinical Activity Score of at least 3 characterized the ophthalmopathy patients. RNA transcripts yielded amplified TCR beta CDR3 regions. The TCR CDR3 was amplified in a first-round RT-PCR using the HTBI primer set. In TCRdb, the multiplex PCR reads were re-called with MiXCR into one record per CDR3 protein. The sample yields 490,000 or so distinct CDR3 sequences, about 20% seen once. The data stem from a study of T cells in Graves' hyperthyroidism and ophthalmopathy. The study, taken as a whole, reports: Peripheral blood also featured most of the thyroid clonotypes expanded above 0.001. A model of 13 V-J features distinguished ophthalmopathy from stable hyperthyroidism.

The specimen sequenced was blood. This receptor was identified in a woman in her sixties or seventies with Graves' ophthalmopathy.

The CDR3 DNA follows: TGTGCCAGCAGTGGGGGTGGAGGAGTAAACATTCAGTACTTC. This encodes CASSGGGGVNIQYF. V and J are TRBV6-1 and TRBJ2-4, with D perhaps TRBD2 (5 bases). The CDR3 has 14 residues. V lost 4 bases, J lost 6 bases, and 13 bases lay in between. Per germline, CDR1 MNHNS and CDR2 SASEGT.